One and the same sample provided the 23 T cell receptor beta chains below, sequenced in a study of blood T cell repertoires in COVID-19. Method: immunoSEQ multiplex PCR; TCRdb's copy keeps in-frame clones and lacks some. Seen here are 200,000 or so clones, roughly four fifths observed once, and the top ten hold under 5.5%. Sequenced material: peripheral blood. Source of these receptors: a woman aged 25 to 45 with acute or convalescent COVID-19.

J is TRBJ2-7 and V is TRBV2; 8 bases line up with TRBD1. With 6 bases clipped from V and 3 bases from J, the junction kept 7 bases outside the gene matches. The CDR3 spans 14 residues. Germline V lookup: CDR1 SNHLY, CDR2 FYNNEI. The CDR3 here is CASSLGQDHYEQYF. CDR3 bases: TGTGCCAGCAGCTTGGGACAGGACCACTACGAGCAGTACTTC.

The genes are TRBV7-9 and TRBJ2-7; possibly TRBD1 for D (6 bases). Germline V gives CDR1 SEHNR, CDR2 FQNEAQ (reference sequence). This CDR3 has 17 residues. V lost 4 bases to trimming and J lost 2 bases, with 21 bases between them. CDR3: CASSSPRQDLLAYEQYF. CDR3 sequence (DNA): TGTGCCAGCAGCTCTCCTCGACAGGACCTTCTAGCCTACGAGCAGTACTTC.

This clone was picked up one time. The chain couples TRBV28 to TRBJ2-7, with 8 bases aligning to TRBD2. CDR1 is MDHEN, CDR2 SYDVKM, per germline. The CDR3 length is 16 residues. V dropped 10 bases and J dropped 2; count of bases not matched to a gene: 16. The CDR3 is CAISSPGGINPYEQYF. The DNA of the CDR3 is TGTGCCATCTCTAGCCCGGGGGGGATCAACCCCTACGAGCAGTACTTC.

This clone has just a few counts. The gene calls are TRBV7-2 and TRBJ2-7; 7 bases align to TRBD2. Germline assignment: CDR1 SGHTA and CDR2 FQGNSA. This CDR3 spans 14 amino acids. With V trimmed by 2 bases and J by 1 base, 2 bases remained unmatched. In DNA form, the CDR3 reads TGTGCCAGCAGCTTAAGCGGGGATTCCTACGAGCAGTACTTC. Residues: CASSLSGDSYEQYF.

V is TRBV9 and J is TRBJ2-7; the D gene is possibly TRBD2 (5 bases). Trimming removed 2 bases at V and 5 bases at J, with 14 bases between. The germline V gene encodes CDR1 SGDLS and CDR2 YYNGEE. The CDR3 has 14 residues. CDR3 residues: CASSVGWRSDEQYF. CDR3 nucleotide sequence: TGTGCCAGCAGCGTCGGGTGGAGGTCGGACGAGCAGTACTTC.

The chain combines TRBV27 with TRBJ2-3; 9 nucleotides agree with TRBD1. The junction had 9 bases not matched to a gene; V was cut back by 5 bases and J by 6 bases. The CDR3 spans 15 residues. Germline V gene sequence: CDR1 MNHEY, CDR2 SMNVEV (reference sequence). In DNA form, the CDR3 reads TGTGCCAGCAGTCTCCCGGGACAGGGAGGGGATACGCAGTATTTT. Encoded protein: CASSLPGQGGDTQYF.

The sample holds one count of this clone. This chain uses TRBV4-3 with TRBJ1-2; D is uncertain. The CDR3 runs 15 residues. Germline V lookup: CDR1 LGHNA, CDR2 YSLEER. Trimming removed 0 bases at V and 8 bases at J, with 16 bases between. This CDR3 is CASSQDGTGKWGYTF. The CDR3 DNA reads as TGCGCCAGCAGCCAAGATGGCACGGGGAAGTGGGGCTACACCTTC.

This clone is a singleton in its sample. The chain has TRBV6-4 and TRBJ1-5; D remains unclear. V was pared by 0 bases and J by 7 bases, with 7 bases between. This CDR3 region has 13 residues. Per the germline V gene, CDR1 is MRHNA and CDR2 is SNTAGT. The CDR3 sequence: CASSDSTGQPQHF. CDR3 sequence (DNA): TGTGCCAGCAGTGACTCAACGGGGCAGCCCCAGCATTTT.

The V call is TRBV5-1, the J call TRBJ2-1; 12 bases match TRBD2. The J segment lost 4 bases and the V segment lost 0 bases, leaving 5 bases of the junction unmatched. The V gene's germline CDR1 is SGHRS and CDR2 YFSETQ. There are 17 residues in the CDR3. CDR3 sequence: CASSLETSGSHYNEQFF. CDR3 DNA sequence: TGCGCCAGCAGCTTGGAGACTAGCGGGAGCCATTACAATGAGCAGTTCTTC.

The rearrangement links TRBV19 to TRBJ2-1; 9 nucleotides line up with TRBD2. Germline V gene sequence: CDR1 LNHDA, CDR2 SQIVND (reference sequence). This CDR3 is 19 amino acids long. Trimming cost V 3 bases and J 7 bases; bases outside gene matches: 19. CDR3 protein: CASSITGGGGAVGLNEQFF. Written as DNA, the CDR3 is TGTGCCAGTAGTATTACTGGAGGCGGGGGGGCCGTTGGGTTGAATGAGCAGTTCTTC.

The V call is TRBV5-1, the J call TRBJ1-2, with unresolved D. CDR1 and CDR2 from the germline V gene are SGHRS and YFSETQ. The V end lost 4 bases, the J end lost 4 bases, and 17 bases lay between the germline ends. This CDR3 has 15 amino acids. The CDR3 sequence: CASSLLDQRGYGYTF. CDR3 nucleotide sequence: TGCGCCAGCAGCCTCCTCGACCAAAGAGGCTATGGCTACACCTTC.

This chain links TRBV9 with TRBJ2-1; TRBD2 is a possible D gene (5 bases). Germline CDR1 SGDLS, CDR2 YYNGEE. The length of the CDR3 is 16 residues. Trimming stripped 0 bases from V and 2 bases from J, with 12 bases between. The CDR3 here is CASSVGPSLPYNEQFF. As DNA, the CDR3 is TGTGCCAGCAGCGTAGGGCCTAGCCTCCCCTACAATGAGCAGTTCTTC.

The CDR3 region is CASRPDRGRVQPQHF. CDR3 DNA: TGTGCCAGCAGGCCCGACAGGGGCCGGGTTCAGCCCCAGCATTTT. The chain is built from TRBV28 and TRBJ1-5; 8 positions match TRBD1. V lost 6 bases to trimming and J lost 6 bases; unmatched junction nucleotides: 10. This CDR3 has 15 residues. The germline V gene has CDR1 MDHEN and CDR2 SYDVKM.

V usage is TRBV6-1 and J usage is TRBJ2-7, with TRBD2 matching 7 bases. Germline V gene data show CDR1 as MNHNS and CDR2 as SASEGT. This CDR3 has 16 amino acids. Trimming took 1 base from V and 5 from J; bases not matched to a gene: 11. The CDR3 is CASSEGVSGGFHEQYF. The CDR3 nucleotides read TGTGCCAGCAGTGAAGGTGTTTCGGGGGGTTTCCACGAGCAGTACTTC.

The chain uses TRBV5-6 and TRBJ1-4; TRBD1 matches at 7 bases. This CDR3 spans 15 amino acids. Germline CDR1 is SGHDT and CDR2 is YYEEEE. Trimming took 4 bases from V and 4 from J; bases not matched to a gene: 7. In DNA, the CDR3 is TGTGCCAGCAGCCTTGGGACAGTCAATAATGAAAAACTGTTTTTT. Its translation: CASSLGTVNNEKLFF.

The gene calls are TRBV11-3 and TRBJ1-1; the D gene is possibly TRBD1 (6 bases). This CDR3 is 13 amino acids long. Trimming cost V 2 bases and J 11 bases, with 15 bases left between them. Looked up from germline, CDR1 is SGHNT and CDR2 is YENEEA. In DNA form, the CDR3 reads TGTGCCAGCAGCTTATCCCCGGGACAACAGGCTTTCTTT. Protein: CASSLSPGQQAFF.

This rearrangement joins TRBV28 to TRBJ1-2; D call uncertain. V was clipped by 5 bases and J by 5 bases, with 6 bases between them. The CDR3 covers 11 residues. Looked up from germline, CDR1 is MDHEN and CDR2 is SYDVKM. The CDR3 region has the DNA TGTGCCAGCAGTCGTGAGTATGGCTACACCTTC. Translation gives CASSREYGYTF.

The chain is built from TRBV7-8 and TRBJ1-5; D ambiguous. Trimming took off 0 bases at V and 7 bases at J, with 7 bases between the two ends. Germline V lookup: CDR1 SGHVS, CDR2 FQNEAQ. This CDR3 comprises 13 residues. Here the CDR3 DNA reads TGTGCCAGCAGCTTAGCCCTGTCGCAGCCCCAGCATTTT. This sequence encodes CASSLALSQPQHF.

In the case of this clone: The junction does not match germline at one end; this may be a read error. CDR3 region: CSVEGLAGAMCF. The CDR3 coding sequence is TGCAGCGTTGAAGGGCTGGCAGGGGCCATGTGCTTC. This chain uses TRBV29-1 with TRBJ2-7; D perhaps matches TRBD1 (6 bases). Germline V gene data show CDR1 as SQVTM and CDR2 as ANQGSEA. The CDR3 loop spans 12 amino acids.

The chain employs TRBV3-1 (or the pseudogene TRBV3-2) and TRBJ1-6; weak D call: TRBD1 (5 bases). The CDR3 length is 18 residues. Trimming removed 6 bases from V and 0 bases from J, with 18 bases in between. Germline lookup yields CDR1 LGHDT and CDR2 YNNKEL (reference sequence). The CDR3 spells CASRGDRMASSYNSPLHF. The CDR3 DNA is TGTGCCAGCAGAGGGGATCGGATGGCAAGCTCCTATAATTCACCCCTCCACTTT.

This clone was counted a single time. The V and J genes are TRBV12-3 or TRBV12-4 and TRBJ1-6, with D tentatively TRBD1 (6 bases). With 5 bases removed from V and 9 bases from J, the gap between germline ends came to 11 bases. The CDR3 loop spans 13 amino acids. CDR3 in amino acids: CASSNTGSSPLHF. The CDR3 DNA reads TGTGCCAGCAGTAATACAGGGAGTTCACCCCTCCACTTT.

The rearrangement joins TRBV18 to TRBJ1-5, with TRBD1 identical over 7 bases. The J segment lost 4 bases and the V segment lost 6 bases, leaving 15 bases of the junction unmatched. This CDR3 has 17 residues. Germline CDR1 reads KGHSH; CDR2 reads LQKENI. The CDR3 loop reads CASSLEVAGGRNQPQHF. The CDR3 DNA reads as TGTGCCAGCTCCCTTGAAGTGGCAGGGGGTCGAAATCAGCCCCAGCATTTT.

The chain employs TRBV29-1 and TRBJ2-5; D ambiguous. With 4 bases removed from V and 2 bases from J, the gap between germline ends came to 11 bases. This CDR3 is built from 13 residues. Germline V gene data show CDR1 as SQVTM and CDR2 as ANQGSEA. The CDR3 DNA is TGCAGCGTTGTTGTCAACTTACAAGAGACCCAGTACTTC. Translated, it gives CSVVVNLQETQYF.